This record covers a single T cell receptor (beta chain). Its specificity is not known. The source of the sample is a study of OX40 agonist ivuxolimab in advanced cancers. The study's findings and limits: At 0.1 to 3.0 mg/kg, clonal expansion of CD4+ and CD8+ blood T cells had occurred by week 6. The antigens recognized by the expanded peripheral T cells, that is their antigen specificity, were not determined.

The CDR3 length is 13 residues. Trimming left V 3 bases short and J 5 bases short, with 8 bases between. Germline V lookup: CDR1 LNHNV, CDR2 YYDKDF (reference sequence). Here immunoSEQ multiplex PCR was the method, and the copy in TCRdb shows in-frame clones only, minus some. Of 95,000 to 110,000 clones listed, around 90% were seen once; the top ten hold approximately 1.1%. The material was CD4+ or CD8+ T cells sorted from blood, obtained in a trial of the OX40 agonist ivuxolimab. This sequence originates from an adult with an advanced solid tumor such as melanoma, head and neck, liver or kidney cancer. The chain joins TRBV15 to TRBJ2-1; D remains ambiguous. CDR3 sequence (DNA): TGTGCCACCAGCAGGGACCGCGACAATGAGCAGTTCTTC. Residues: CATSRDRDNEQFF.